Listed below are T cell receptor beta chains from one sample, sequenced in a study of shared T cell receptors in the human thymus. Libraries were prepared by immunoSEQ multiplex PCR; TCRdb keeps only in-frame clonotypes and omits some of them. This table holds more than 550,000 clones, more than 70% found once. The data were also submitted as part of a second study, on human thymus T cells.

Sequencing was carried out using thymocytes. All receptors derive from a boy younger than two with a congenital heart defect. Both conserved end residues are part of each CDR3. D genes are given only for firm matches. Clone sizes are given selectively: once, few, many, or a class where the clone is expanded.

TRBJ2-7 | TRBV6-1 | . | . | TGTGCCAGCAGCTCCCAGGGTCCCTTCTACGAGCAGTACTTC | CASSSQGPFYEQYF
TRBJ2-1 | TRBV2 | . | . | TGTGCCAGCAGCCCGACCCCCCCAAACCGCGGGACTTTCGATGAGCAGTTCTTC | CASSPTPPNRGTFDEQFF
TRBJ2-7 | TRBV12-5 | . | . | TGTGCTAGTGGTTTGGTAAGGGGGTCGGGCTACGAGCAGTACTTC | CASGLVRGSGYEQYF
TRBJ2-2 | TRBV7-9 | . | . | TGTGCCAGCAGCCACATCGCCGGGGAGCTGTTTTTT | CASSHIAGELFF
TRBJ1-1 | TRBV10-3 | TRBD1 | . | TGTGCCACGAGGACAGGGGGGGTTTGTACTGAAGCTTTCTTT | CATRTGGVCTEAFF
TRBJ2-7 | TRBV9 | . | . | TGTGCCAGCAGCCCACATACCGGGACTCAGACCTACGAGCAGTACTTC | CASSPHTGTQTYEQYF
TRBJ1-4 | TRBV27 | TRBD1 | . | TGTGCCAGCAGGGACAGGGGTTATGAAAAACTGTTTTTT | CASRDRGYEKLFF
TRBJ2-1 | TRBV5-6 | TRBD2 | . | TGTGCCAGCAGCCACCCCCGGGGAGGGCCAATTGGGGAGCAGTTCTTC | CASSHPRGGPIGEQFF
TRBJ2-7 | TRBV7-8 | . | . | TGTGCCAGCAGCACATCTAGCGCCAGCCACGAGCAGTACTTC | CASSTSSASHEQYF
TRBJ2-1 | TRBV5-1 | TRBD2 | . | TGCGCCAGCAGCTTGGATTCGGGCCCGGGGGGGGAGCAGTTCTTC | CASSLDSGPGGEQFF
TRBJ1-2 | TRBV19 | . | few | TGTGCCAGTACTACGACAGCAGAGTCAGTGTCGAAAGGCTACACCTTC | CASTTTAESVSKGYTF
TRBJ2-7 | TRBV5-6 | . | . | TGTGCCAGCAGCCCAGTGACGGGGGAGCAGTACTTC | CASSPVTGEQYF
TRBJ1-1 | TRBV12-5 | . | . | TGTGCTAGTGCCTCGCCGGGTTCGGGGGCTGAAGCTTTCTTT | CASASPGSGAEAFF
TRBJ1-6 | TRBV15 | . | . | TGTGCCACCAGCAGAGTCGCGTTTGCTAATTCACCCCTCCACTTT | CATSRVAFANSPLHF
TRBJ2-7 | TRBV19 | TRBD2 | . | TGTGCCAGTACCGGACTAGCGGGAAACGAGCAGTACTTC | CASTGLAGNEQYF
TRBJ2-3 | TRBV5-4 | TRBD2 | . | TGTGCCAGCAGTCAGCGACTAGCCCCGGATACGCAGTATTTT | CASSQRLAPDTQYF
TRBJ2-5 | TRBV6-5 | . | . | TGTGCCAGCAGCCCACTTAGGACACCCCAGAAGACCCAGTACTTC | CASSPLRTPQKTQYF
TRBJ2-3 | TRBV9 | TRBD2 | . | TGTGCCAGCAGCCCGAGAGCGGGAGACATTACAGATACGCAGTATTTT | CASSPRAGDITDTQYF
TRBJ1-5 | TRBV28 | . | few | TGTGCCAGCAGTTTTTGGAGGGTGGGCCAGCCCCAGCATTTT | CASSFWRVGQPQHF
TRBJ2-1 | TRBV7-6 | TRBD1 | . | TGTGCCAGCAGCTTAGAGGCCCGGGACAGGGGAAATGAGCAGTTCTTC | CASSLEARDRGNEQFF
TRBJ1-5 | TRBV18 | . | few | TGTGCCAGCTCACGACAGGCCGATCAGCCCCAGCATTTT | CASSRQADQPQHF
TRBJ1-5 | TRBV18 | TRBD1 | . | TGTGCCAGCTCACCATCAACAGGGGGGGGTCAGCCCCAGCATTTT | CASSPSTGGGQPQHF
TRBJ2-7 | TRBV27 | . | . | TGTGCCAGCAGTCAATACAGGGAGAAGTACGAGCAGTACTTC | CASSQYREKYEQYF
TRBJ2-7 | TRBV4-3 | . | . | TGCGCCAGCAGCCAAGACAGGGGCCTCGGGGAGCAGTACTTC | CASSQDRGLGEQYF
TRBJ1-5 | TRBV28 | . | . | TGTGCCAGCTCGTTCCTTAGCAATCAGCCCCAGCATTTT | CASSFLSNQPQHF
TRBJ2-1 | TRBV14 | . | . | TGTGCCAGCAGCCAAGTTGCCCAGGGTCCCTACAATGAGCAGTTCTTC | CASSQVAQGPYNEQFF